This record covers a single TCR beta chain. This clone was counted once. Its binding antigen is unknown. It has no much larger one-base neighbor in the sample; base qualities were not kept. TCRbeta CDR3 regions were amplified from genomic DNA by means of the immunoSEQ Assay, a bias-controlled multiplex PCR. The study's own analysis went as follows. Within the assay, amplification of reference gene primers was used to estimate how many nucleated cells each sample contained. To quantify the absolute abundance of each unique TCRbeta CDR3 rearrangement, sequence reads were collapsed and filtered. For each sample, productive Simpson clonality was calculated by taking the square root of Simpson's diversity index across productive rearrangements. Imported from immuneACCESS, the table was reduced by TCRdb to in-frame sequences with V and J called. These copies leave out some clones; in studies compared against another copy, an unresolved V gene accounts for under half, and the cause of the remainder is not known. That table furnishes V, J and clone size, whereas the DNA furnished D and trimming. Here the sample has roughly 110,000 clones; 85% to 90% occur a single time. The ten top clones hold around 5.5% of the sample.

One collaborating source in Seattle enrolled patients during active infection and followed them longitudinally through the course of disease. Whole blood was collected in K2EDTA tubes by collaborating institutions according to the institutions' own protocols. For TCRbeta analysis, collaborators shipped samples as frozen whole blood, isolated PBMCs, or DNA extracted from either of those sample types. These data originate in a study of blood T cell repertoires in COVID-19 (TCRdb year 2020). Looking at the study overall: Collaborator samples came from the United States, Italy and Spain and covered acute and convalescent phases of COVID-19. A freely available public database, intended as a resource for researchers studying the immune response to SARS-CoV-2, is where the repertoires were released. The samples were drawn from two sources: the first 160 participants of the ongoing ImmuneRACE study, and 1,200 or so subjects contributed by 6 global collaborators. The dataset comprised deeply sampled blood TCRbeta repertoires from subjects exposed to, actively infected with, or recovered from COVID-19. Nearly every sample came with metadata listing a de-identified subject ID, COVID-19 status, age in years and sex. HLA class I and class II types, where available, came from metadata supplied by the sample provider rather than from assay-based typing. The prospective study material was composed of cDNA or gDNA derived from T cells, B-cell-depleted T cells, or PBMCs. Study-level results and caveats: How much clinical and demographic metadata was included differed by source and by participant, and the metadata was provided uncurated.

Via the germline V gene, CDR1 is SGHTS and CDR2 YDEGEE. The germline V and J ends show losses of 4 bases and 2 bases respectively, and no gene match explains 8 bases of the junction. The CDR3 covers 16 residues, taking in both the cysteine and the phenylalanine. Only the CDR3 DNA is retained, 48 bases long and in frame from the first base. The chain links TRBV5-8 with TRBJ1-2, with 10 junctional bases fitting TRBD1. What was sequenced was peripheral blood. This clonotype was obtained from a woman aged 60-75 years with COVID-19, enrolled during active disease. The CDR3 region reads CASSRGDRGLNYGYTF. The DNA sequence is given as TGTGCCAGCAGCCGGGGGGACAGGGGTTTGAACTATGGCTACACCTTC.